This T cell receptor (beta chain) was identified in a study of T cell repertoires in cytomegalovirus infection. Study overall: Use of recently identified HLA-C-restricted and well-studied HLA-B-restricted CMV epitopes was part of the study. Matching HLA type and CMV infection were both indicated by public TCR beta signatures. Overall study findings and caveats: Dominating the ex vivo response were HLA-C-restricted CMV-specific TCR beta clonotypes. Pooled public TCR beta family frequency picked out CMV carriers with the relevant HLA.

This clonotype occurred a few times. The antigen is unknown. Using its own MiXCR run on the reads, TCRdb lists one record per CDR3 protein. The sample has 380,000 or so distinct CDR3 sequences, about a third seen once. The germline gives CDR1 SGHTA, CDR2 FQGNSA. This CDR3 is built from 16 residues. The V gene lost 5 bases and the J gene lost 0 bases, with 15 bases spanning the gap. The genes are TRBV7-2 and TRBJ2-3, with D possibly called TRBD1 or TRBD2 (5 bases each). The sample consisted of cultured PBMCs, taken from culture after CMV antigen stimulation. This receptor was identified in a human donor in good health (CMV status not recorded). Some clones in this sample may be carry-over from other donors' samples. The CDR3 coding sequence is TGTGCCAGCAGCGCCCCTGAGGGGCCTAGCACAGATACGCAGTATTTT. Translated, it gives CASSAPEGPSTDTQYF. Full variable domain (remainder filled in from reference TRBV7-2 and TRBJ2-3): GAGVSQSPSNKVTEKGKDVELRCDPISGHTALYWYRQSLGQGLEFLIYFQGNSAPDKSGLPSDRFSAERTGGSVSTLTIQRTQQEDSAVYLCASSAPEGPSTDTQYFGPGTRLTVL.